These T cell receptor beta chains were read from a single sample in a study of shared clonotypes between healthy human individuals. Here immunoSEQ multiplex PCR was the method, and the copy in TCRdb shows in-frame clones only, minus some. The repertoire holds about 800,000 clones, with just over 95% as singletons. Source material: naive CD8+ T cells sorted from blood. The receptors were gathered from a man aged 25-45 years in good health. Both conserved end residues are trimmed from each CDR3. Only some rows state a clone size, as once, few, many or a class for expanded clones.

CDR3aa | j_gene | abundance | v_gene
ASTPTGTGRKLF | TRBJ1-4 | NA | TRBV5-5
ASSPGTEQPQH | TRBJ1-5 | NA | TRBV5-1
ASSEPGPNTEAF | TRBJ1-1 | once | TRBV6-1
ASSLEGGLGKLF | TRBJ1-4 | NA | TRBV7-9
ASSLDFGSYNEQF | TRBJ2-1 | NA | TRBV7-9
ASSASRGRKSYEQY | TRBJ2-7 | once | TRBV14
ASSVAFPNNEQF | TRBJ2-1 | NA | TRBV9
ASSDVREGTYEQF | TRBJ2-1 | NA | TRBV6-4
ASSLADTQY | TRBJ2-3 | NA | TRBV5-4
ASSQVWTGLNEQY | TRBJ2-7 | NA | TRBV6-5
ASSQVGSYEQY | TRBJ2-7 | NA | TRBV4-1
ASSFIEQF | TRBJ2-1 | NA | TRBV28
ASSPASGTGELF | TRBJ2-2 | NA | TRBV7-6
ASSLNLYEQY | TRBJ2-7 | NA | TRBV5-4
ASSLTSKMADTQY | TRBJ2-3 | NA | TRBV7-9
ASSLVSGRSAEQY | TRBJ2-7 | once | TRBV4-2
ASSGTGPDSYEQY | TRBJ2-7 | once | TRBV7-9
ASSWTSGQGGEQF | TRBJ2-1 | NA | TRBV5-1
ASTHTGDMNTEAF | TRBJ1-1 | NA | TRBV6-5
ASSGTGESLF | TRBJ1-4 | NA | TRBV13
ASSHEDRGLAGLGEQY | TRBJ2-7 | NA | TRBV4-1
ASSESGRALSTDTQY | TRBJ2-3 | NA | TRBV9
ASSYTGELF | TRBJ2-2 | NA | TRBV5-1
ASTSNTEAF | TRBJ1-1 | NA | TRBV6-5
AWSRDGAGQPQH | TRBJ1-5 | few | TRBV30
ASRAGWSQDGYT | TRBJ1-2 | NA | TRBV28
AISGKQVDEQF | TRBJ2-1 | NA | TRBV10-3
ASSFTSAGDEQF | TRBJ2-1 | NA | TRBV5-5
ASSLNPGHGNSYNEQF | TRBJ2-1 | NA | TRBV9
AIGLVSYEQY | TRBJ2-7 | NA | TRBV28
SVVREMVADTQY | TRBJ2-3 | NA | TRBV29-1
ASSFASGTYEQY | TRBJ2-7 | NA | TRBV6-5
ASSFIGSGSWSSDTQY | TRBJ2-3 | NA | TRBV7-9
ASSSEQGAGNQPQH | TRBJ1-5 | NA | TRBV7-9
ASSLGGVGDTQY | TRBJ2-3 | NA | TRBV7-6
ASSPGQGAYGYT | TRBJ1-2 | NA | TRBV18
AASRGETQY | TRBJ2-5 | NA | TRBV10-3
ASSGGQGIYNEQF | TRBJ2-1 | NA | TRBV5-1
AWSVLWGSEQF | TRBJ2-1 | NA | TRBV30
ASSDQRQGNTGELF | TRBJ2-2 | NA | TRBV10-1
ASSSSHSYEQY | TRBJ2-7 | NA | TRBV7-2
AIRGTGDGYT | TRBJ1-2 | NA | TRBV10-3
ASRLSLPDEQF | TRBJ2-1 | NA | TRBV19
ASSWTGTGGDTQY | TRBJ2-3 | NA | TRBV5-6
ASSPHPAQATQETQY | TRBJ2-5 | NA | TRBV7-9
ATSPDTGLNTGELF | TRBJ2-2 | NA | TRBV15
ASRTGGTEAF | TRBJ1-1 | NA | TRBV19
ASSPIGKDEQF | TRBJ2-1 | NA | TRBV7-9
ASSPTGGSLAYNEQF | TRBJ2-1 | NA | TRBV7-9
ASALTGSYEQY | TRBJ2-7 | NA | TRBV19
ASSPPDQVNEQF | TRBJ2-1 | NA | TRBV11-2
ASSPQADSYEQY | TRBJ2-7 | NA | TRBV5-1
SVFRNTEAF | TRBJ1-1 | NA | TRBV29-1
ASSVEGILNQPQH | TRBJ1-5 | few | TRBV9
ASSFGGEQY | TRBJ2-7 | NA | TRBV5-4
SARLAGGKNEQF | TRBJ2-1 | NA | TRBV29-1
ASSLPQGGTQETQY | TRBJ2-5 | NA | TRBV7-9